A selection of T cell receptor beta chains follows, all from one sample in a study of T cells after yellow fever vaccination. TCRdb re-analysed the 5' RACE reads in MiXCR, keeping a single row per CDR3 protein. The table lists roughly 110,000 distinct CDR3 sequences, 8.4% of them singletons. Here the sequenced sample was CD8+ T cells sorted from PBMCs, taken 45 days after the yellow fever booster vaccination. The source of these receptors is a man under 40 who received the YFV17D yellow fever vaccine. CDR3s include the opening cysteine and the closing phenylalanine or tryptophan. The D gene is left open where the match is weak. Size tells how often a clone was seen (once, few, many) or the class of an expanded clone, and some rows leave it out.

d_call j_call cdr3_length v_call clone_size cdr3_nt cdr3_aa
- TRBJ2-1 13 TRBV20-1 many TGCAGTGCTAGGGGAATCGAACACAATGAGCAGTTCTTC CSARGIEHNEQFF
- TRBJ2-7 14 TRBV21-1 few TGTGCCAGCAGCTCAAGCAGAGAGCTCTACGAGCAGTACTTC CASSSSRELYEQYF
- TRBJ2-1 16 TRBV2 - TGTGCCAGCAGTGACGGGGAACTTCGCTCCTACAATGAGCAGTTCTTC CASSDGELRSYNEQFF
- TRBJ1-4 12 TRBV6-6 many TGTGCCAGCAGTTCAGATAATGAAAAACTGTTTTTT CASSSDNEKLFF
TRBD2 TRBJ2-3 13 TRBV7-9 few TGTGCCACCTCTAGCGGGAGCGCAGATACGCAGTATTTT CATSSGSADTQYF
- TRBJ2-5 15 TRBV12-3/TRBV12-4 few TGTGCCAGTAGAACTATCGAAGGGGGACCGGGGACCCAGTACTTC CASRTIEGGPGTQYF
TRBD2 TRBJ2-7 13 TRBV18 few TGTGCCAGCTCGGGGGGGAGCTCCTACGAGCAGTACTTC CASSGGSSYEQYF
- TRBJ1-6 18 TRBV4-1 many TGCGCCAGCAGCCACGAATCTCGAAGGTCGTCAGTTAATTCACCCCTCCACTTT CASSHESRRSSVNSPLHF
TRBD2 TRBJ2-3 18 TRBV27 many TGTGCCAGCAGTTTACGGGTCCGGCGGGAGATATCCACAGATACGCAGTATTTT CASSLRVRREISTDTQYF
- TRBJ2-7 15 TRBV4-3 many TGCGCCAGCAGCCAAGATCTTCGGGCAGTAGACGAGCAGTACTTC CASSQDLRAVDEQYF
- TRBJ2-7 17 TRBV5-6 many TGTGCCAGCAGCAACTCTTTCCTCGGGACACCAAATCACGAGCAGTACTTC CASSNSFLGTPNHEQYF
- TRBJ2-7 13 TRBV9 many TGTGCCAGCAGCGTAGTGGAGGGCTACGAGCAGTACTTC CASSVVEGYEQYF
- TRBJ1-4 11 TRBV7-9 many TGTGCCAGCAGTTTGACTGAAAAACTGTTTTTT CASSLTEKLFF
- TRBJ2-5 14 TRBV7-2 many TGTGCCAGCAGCCCGCTATTGGGGCAAGAGACCCAGTACTTC CASSPLLGQETQYF
- TRBJ2-5 17 TRBV11-2 - TGTGCCAGCAGCCCCCGGGGACTCTCATTCGTTGGGGAGACCCAGTACTTC CASSPRGLSFVGETQYF
- TRBJ2-5 11 TRBV24-1 few TGTGCCACCAGTGATCCCTCGGGCCAGTACTTC CATSDPSGQYF
- TRBJ2-2 13 TRBV29-1 many TGCAGCTCTAGCGACGCGAACACCGGGGAGCTGTTTTTT CSSSDANTGELFF
- TRBJ2-2 14 TRBV7-9 few TGTGCCAGCAGCTTCGTTTGGGTGACCGGGGAGCTGTTTTTT CASSFVWVTGELFF
- TRBJ2-7 13 TRBV28 many TGTGCCAGCAGCCCCGTTGATGATTACGAGCAGTACTTC CASSPVDDYEQYF
- TRBJ2-7 14 TRBV28 - TGTGCCAGCAGTTCCCGGGACGTCTCCTACGAGCAGTACTTC CASSSRDVSYEQYF
- TRBJ2-1 13 TRBV27 many TGTGCCAGCAGTTTATTGGGTTCCACCGAGCAGTTCTTC CASSLLGSTEQFF
TRBD1 TRBJ2-7 15 TRBV5-6 many TGTGCCAGCAGCGCAGGGGGCGGAAACTCCTACGAGCAGTACTTC CASSAGGGNSYEQYF
- TRBJ2-7 15 TRBV13 many TGTGCCAGCAGCCGTTCTACAGGGAGTTGGGACGAGCAGTACTTC CASSRSTGSWDEQYF
- TRBJ1-2 13 TRBV7-2 many TGTGCCAGCAGCCCAGGAGTAGGGTATGGCTACACCTTC CASSPGVGYGYTF
- TRBJ2-3 11 TRBV20-1 many TGCAGTGCTACCGATGAACGTTTCGAGTATTTT CSATDERFEYF
- TRBJ2-7 14 TRBV7-8 - TGTGCCAGCGGGGACCAAGATGGCTCCTACGAGCAGTACTTC CASGDQDGSYEQYF
- TRBJ2-1 16 TRBV10-1 many TGCGCCAGCAGTGCTTCGGCGGAATTCTCCTACAATGAGCAGTTCTTC CASSASAEFSYNEQFF
- TRBJ2-7 15 TRBV20-1 many TGCAGTGCTAGAGGATCGGGACTGCGCTCCTACGAGCAGTACTTC CSARGSGLRSYEQYF